The present T cell receptor beta chain was sequenced within a study of blood T cells in healthy people across ages. Study-level points and caveats: Strongly correlated with naive T cell percentage was TCR beta diversity.

Then a second PCR, running roughly 7 to 11 cycles, was carried out with a sample-barcoded 5' primer and a J-beta primer mix. Samples each returned at least 3 million CDR3-containing paired-end reads. TCRdb itself ran the 5' RACE reads through MiXCR, one entry per CDR3 protein. The sample consists of over a million distinct CDR3 sequences, 20% to 25% of them appearing once. A few counts support this clonotype. The target antigen is unknown. The ends lost 8 bases at V and 5 bases at J; junction bases unmatched: 5. The CDR3 totals 12 residues. This sample was also put to use in a study of T cells of mothers and their children. As reported in that work: Mothers yielded over 8 million CDR3 reads, children several million each.

The origin of this receptor is a girl aged 2 to 10 in good health. The J gene is TRBJ2-5, the V gene TRBV12-3 or TRBV12-4; TRBD2 matches at 7 bases. The sample taken for sequencing was blood. The CDR3 region is CASCREDETQYF. The CDR3 DNA sequence: TGTGCCAGCTGCCGGGAGGACGAGACCCAGTACTTC.